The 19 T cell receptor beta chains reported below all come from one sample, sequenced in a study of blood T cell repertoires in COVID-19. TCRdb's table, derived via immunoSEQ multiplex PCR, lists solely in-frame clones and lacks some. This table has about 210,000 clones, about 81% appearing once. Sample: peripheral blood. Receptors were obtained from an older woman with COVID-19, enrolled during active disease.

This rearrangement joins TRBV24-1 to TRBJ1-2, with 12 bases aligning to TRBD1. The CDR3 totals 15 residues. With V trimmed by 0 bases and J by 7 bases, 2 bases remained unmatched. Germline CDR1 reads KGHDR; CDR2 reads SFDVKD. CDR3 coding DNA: TGTGCCACCAGTGATTTGGGGACAGGGGGCTTTGGCTACACCTTC. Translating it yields CATSDLGTGGFGYTF.

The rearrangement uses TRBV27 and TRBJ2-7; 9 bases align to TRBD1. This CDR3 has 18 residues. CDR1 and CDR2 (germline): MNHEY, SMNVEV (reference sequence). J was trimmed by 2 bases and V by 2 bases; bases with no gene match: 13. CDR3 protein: CASSLTKTGQGVPYEQYF. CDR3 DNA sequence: TGTGCCAGCAGTTTAACCAAAACGGGACAGGGAGTTCCCTACGAGCAGTACTTC.

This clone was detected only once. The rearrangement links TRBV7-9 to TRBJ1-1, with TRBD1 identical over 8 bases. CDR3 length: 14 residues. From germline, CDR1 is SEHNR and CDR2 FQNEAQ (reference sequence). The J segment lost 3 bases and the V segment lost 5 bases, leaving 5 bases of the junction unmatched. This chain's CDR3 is CASSLDRGDTEAFF. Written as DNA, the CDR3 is TGTGCCAGCAGCCTCGACAGGGGTGACACTGAAGCTTTCTTT.

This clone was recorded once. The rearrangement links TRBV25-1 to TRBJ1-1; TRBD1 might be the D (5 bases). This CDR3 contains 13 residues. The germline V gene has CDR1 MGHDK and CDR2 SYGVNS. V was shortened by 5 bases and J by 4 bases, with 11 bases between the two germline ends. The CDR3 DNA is TGTGCCAGCAGTCCCAGGGATAGCACTGAAGCTTTCTTT. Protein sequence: CASSPRDSTEAFF.

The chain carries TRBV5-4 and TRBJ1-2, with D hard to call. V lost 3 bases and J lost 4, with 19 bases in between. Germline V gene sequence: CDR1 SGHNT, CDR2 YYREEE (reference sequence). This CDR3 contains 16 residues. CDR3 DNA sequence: TGTGCCAGCAGCTCCGGCGGTGGCGGTCGAATCTATGGCTACACCTTC. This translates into CASSSGGGGRIYGYTF.

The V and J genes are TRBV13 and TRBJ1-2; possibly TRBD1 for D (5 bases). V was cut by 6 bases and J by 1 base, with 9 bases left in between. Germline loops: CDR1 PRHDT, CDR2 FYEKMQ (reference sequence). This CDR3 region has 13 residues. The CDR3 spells CASSLTDNYGYTF. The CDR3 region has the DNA TGTGCCAGCAGTCTGACAGATAACTATGGCTACACCTTC.

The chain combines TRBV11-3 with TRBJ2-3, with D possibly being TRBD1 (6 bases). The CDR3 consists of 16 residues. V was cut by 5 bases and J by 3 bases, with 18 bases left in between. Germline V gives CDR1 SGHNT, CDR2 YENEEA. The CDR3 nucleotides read TGTGCCAGCAGCGCCCATACGAGGGGGTCAACAGATACGCAGTATTTT. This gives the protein CASSAHTRGSTDTQYF.

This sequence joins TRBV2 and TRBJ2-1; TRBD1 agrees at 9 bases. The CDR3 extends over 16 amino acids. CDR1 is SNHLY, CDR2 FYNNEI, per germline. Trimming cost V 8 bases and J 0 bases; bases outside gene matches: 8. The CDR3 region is CASEGQGGNSYNEQFF. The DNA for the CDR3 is TGTGCCAGCGAGGGACAGGGAGGGAACTCCTACAATGAGCAGTTCTTC.

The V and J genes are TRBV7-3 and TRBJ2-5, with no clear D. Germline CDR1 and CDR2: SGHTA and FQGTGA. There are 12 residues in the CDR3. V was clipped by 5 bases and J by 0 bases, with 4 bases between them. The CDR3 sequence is CASSRYQETQYF. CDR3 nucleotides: TGTGCCAGCAGCCGGTACCAAGAGACCCAGTACTTC.

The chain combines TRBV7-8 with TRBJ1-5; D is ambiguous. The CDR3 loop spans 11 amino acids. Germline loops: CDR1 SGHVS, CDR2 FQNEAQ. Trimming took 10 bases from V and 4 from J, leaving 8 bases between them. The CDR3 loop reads CAIGGNQPQHF. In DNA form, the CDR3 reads TGTGCCATCGGAGGGAATCAGCCCCAGCATTTT. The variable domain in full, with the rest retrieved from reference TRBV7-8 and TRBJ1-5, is GAGVSQSPRYKVAKRGQDVALRCDPISGHVSLFWYQQALGQGPEFLTYFQNEAQLDKSGLPSDRFFAERPEGSVSTLKIQRTQQEDSAVYLCAIGGNQPQHFGDGTRLSIL.

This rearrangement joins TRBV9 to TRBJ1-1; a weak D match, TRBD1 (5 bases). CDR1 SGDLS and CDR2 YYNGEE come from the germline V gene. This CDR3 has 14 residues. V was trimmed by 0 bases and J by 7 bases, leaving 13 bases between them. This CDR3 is CASSVADSDSEAFF. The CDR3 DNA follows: TGTGCCAGCAGCGTAGCCGACTCAGACAGTGAAGCTTTCTTT.

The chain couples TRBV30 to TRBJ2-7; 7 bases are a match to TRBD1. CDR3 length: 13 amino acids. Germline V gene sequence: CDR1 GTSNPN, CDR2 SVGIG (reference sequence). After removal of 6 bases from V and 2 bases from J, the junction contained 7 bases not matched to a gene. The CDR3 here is CACHGQEAYEQYF. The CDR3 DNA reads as TGTGCCTGCCATGGACAGGAAGCCTACGAGCAGTACTTC.

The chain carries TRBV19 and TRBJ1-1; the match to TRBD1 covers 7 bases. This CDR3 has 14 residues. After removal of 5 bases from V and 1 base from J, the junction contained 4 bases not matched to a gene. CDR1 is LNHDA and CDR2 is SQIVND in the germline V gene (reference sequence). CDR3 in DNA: TGTGCCAGTAGTGAACGACAGGGGAACACTGAAGCTTTCTTT. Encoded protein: CASSERQGNTEAFF.

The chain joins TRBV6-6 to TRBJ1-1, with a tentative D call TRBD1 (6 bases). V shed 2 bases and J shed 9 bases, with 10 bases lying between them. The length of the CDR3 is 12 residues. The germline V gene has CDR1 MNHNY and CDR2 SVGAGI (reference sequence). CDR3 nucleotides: TGTGCCAGCAGTTACGACAGGTCCCAAGCTTTCTTT. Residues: CASSYDRSQAFF.

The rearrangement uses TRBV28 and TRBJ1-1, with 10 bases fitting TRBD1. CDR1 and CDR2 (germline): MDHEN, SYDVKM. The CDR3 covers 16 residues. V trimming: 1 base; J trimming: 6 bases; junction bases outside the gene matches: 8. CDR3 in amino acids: CASSLLGQGKRAEAFF. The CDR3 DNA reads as TGTGCCAGCAGTTTATTGGGACAGGGGAAGAGGGCTGAAGCTTTCTTT.

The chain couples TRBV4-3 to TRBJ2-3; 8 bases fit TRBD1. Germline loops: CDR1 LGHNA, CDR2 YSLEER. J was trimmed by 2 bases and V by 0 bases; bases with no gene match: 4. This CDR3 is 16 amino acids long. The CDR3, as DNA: TGCGCCAGCAGCCAAGATCAGGGACAGGACACAGATACGCAGTATTTT. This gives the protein CASSQDQGQDTDTQYF.

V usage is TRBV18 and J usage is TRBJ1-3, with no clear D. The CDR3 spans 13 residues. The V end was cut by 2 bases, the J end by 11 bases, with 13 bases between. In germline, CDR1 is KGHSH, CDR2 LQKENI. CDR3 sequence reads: CASSPLRTEAIYF. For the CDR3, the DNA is TGTGCCAGCTCACCATTAAGAACTGAGGCCATATATTTT. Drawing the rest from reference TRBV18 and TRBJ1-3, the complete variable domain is NAGVMQNPRHLVRRRGQEARLRCSPMKGHSHVYWYRQLPEEGLKFMVYLQKENIIDESGMPKERFSAEFPKEGPSILRIQQVVRGDSAAYFCASSPLRTEAIYFGEGSWLTVV.

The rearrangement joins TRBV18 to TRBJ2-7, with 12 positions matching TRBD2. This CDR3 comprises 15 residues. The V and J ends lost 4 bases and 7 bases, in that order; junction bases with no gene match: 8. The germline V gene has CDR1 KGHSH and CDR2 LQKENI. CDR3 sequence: CASSRETSGRGEQYF. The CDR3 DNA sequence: TGTGCCAGCTCACGAGAGACTAGCGGGAGAGGGGAGCAGTACTTC.

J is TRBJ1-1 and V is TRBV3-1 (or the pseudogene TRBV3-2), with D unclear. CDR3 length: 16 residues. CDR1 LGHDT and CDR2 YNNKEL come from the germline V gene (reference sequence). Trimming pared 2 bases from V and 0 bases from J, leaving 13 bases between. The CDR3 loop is CASSQSTLSMNTEAFF. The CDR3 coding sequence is TGTGCCAGCAGCCAAAGTACCCTGAGTATGAACACTGAAGCTTTCTTT.